The subject of this entry is one T cell receptor (beta chain). The CDR3 sequence is 13 residues long. Trimming shortened V by 1 base and J by 14 bases, and 15 bases separated the two germline ends. Germline lookup yields CDR1 LGHDT and CDR2 YNNKEL (reference sequence). The treatment was: approximately 18 received Ad26.COV2.S at low or high dose, single or two shots; roughly five received placebo; per-sample allocation not given. On day 63 after the first injection, vaccine and placebo recipients gave samples. Participants' vaccine, an Ad26 vector, delivered Wuhan-strain SARS-CoV-2 spike. These data are taken from a study of Ad26.COV2.S vaccination and SARS-CoV-2 variants. Whole-study context: Donor was in the COV1001 Ad26.COV2.S trial arm.

Data came from immunoSEQ multiplex PCR; TCRdb stores just in-frame clones and leaves some out. The table shows hundreds of thousands of clones, with roughly 89% occurring only once. The chain employs TRBV3-1 (or the pseudogene TRBV3-2) and TRBJ2-1; possibly TRBD1 or TRBD2 for D (5 bases each). This sequence originates from a person between 18 and 60 years old who received the Ad26.COV2.S COVID-19 vaccine or a placebo. Sequences were derived from peripheral blood, sampled in a trial of Ad26.COV2.S vaccine versus placebo. The CDR3 bases are TGTGCCAGCAGCCAAGCCGGGACCCCCCAGGAGTTCTTC. This encodes CASSQAGTPQEFF.